Below are 12 T cell receptor beta chains sequenced from a single sample in a study of T cells after yellow fever vaccination. One entry per CDR3 protein, called by TCRdb with MiXCR from the 5' RACE reads. The sample has about 45,000 distinct CDR3 sequences; 5% to 7% are singletons. Sample: PBMCs, either bulk or a sorted T-cell subset (CD4+, CD8+, memory, or dextramer-sorted; not recorded which), taken 45 days after the yellow fever booster vaccination. The source is a man aged 30-40 years who received the YFV17D yellow fever vaccine.

There are many counts of this clonotype. The chain has TRBV12-3 or TRBV12-4 and TRBJ2-3; 11 bases fit TRBD2. With V trimmed by 7 bases and J by 6 bases, 9 bases remained unmatched. The CDR3 spans 15 residues. In nucleotides, the CDR3 is TGTGCCAGCAAGATTTTAGCGGGAGGGCCGGATACGCAGTATTTT. It is translated as CASKILAGGPDTQYF.

This clonotype was seen many times. V and J are TRBV12-3 or TRBV12-4 and TRBJ2-7; weak D call: TRBD1 (5 bases). Trimming left V 5 bases short and J 3 bases short, with 8 bases between. The CDR3 covers 12 residues. The CDR3 bases are TGTGCCAGCAGTGCAGACAGCTACGAGCAGTACTTC. Protein sequence: CASSADSYEQYF.

This rearrangement joins TRBV28 to TRBJ2-4, with TRBD1 identical over 7 bases. Germline V gene lookup returns CDR1 MDHEN and CDR2 SYDVKM. Unmatched junction bases numbered 9, after V lost 3 bases and J lost 1 base. This CDR3 region has 17 residues. The chain's CDR3 is CASSFRAQDRAKNIQYF. In DNA form, the CDR3 reads TGTGCCAGCAGTTTTAGAGCCCAGGACAGGGCCAAAAACATTCAGTACTTC.

Only a few counts were recorded for this clonotype. A junction end diverges from the germline sequence, so it may reflect a read error. The rearrangement uses TRBV12-3 or TRBV12-4 and TRBJ2-2, with 13 positions matching TRBD2. This CDR3 has 18 residues. CDR3: CARSSRRLAGGLTGELFF. The CDR3 region has the DNA TGTGCCCGCAGTTCCCGCAGACTAGCGGGAGGCCTCACCGGGGAGCTGTTTTTT.

This clonotype was seen only a few times. This chain joins TRBV12-3 or TRBV12-4 and TRBJ1-4, with D uncertain. Trimming took 5 bases from V and 7 from J, leaving 14 bases between them. The CDR3 has 14 residues. The CDR3 region is CASSPRALAEKLFF. The CDR3 coding sequence is TGTGCCAGCAGTCCCCGGGCCCTGGCTGAAAAACTGTTTTTT.

At least ten counts were recorded for this clonotype. The chain has TRBV28 and TRBJ1-6; possible D gene TRBD1, 5 bases. Germline CDR1 reads MDHEN; CDR2 reads SYDVKM. Trimming took 6 bases from V and 7 from J, leaving 10 bases between them. The length of the CDR3 is 13 residues. The CDR3 DNA follows: TGTGCCAGCAGAAAGGGGTGGAATTCACCCCTCCACTTT. Encoded protein: CASRKGWNSPLHF. The full variable domain, its missing parts supplied by reference TRBV28 and TRBJ1-6, is DVKVTQSSRYLVKRTGEKVFLECVQDMDHENMFWYRQDPGLGLRLIYFSYDVKMKEKGDIPEGYSVSREKKERFSLILESASTNQTSMYLCASRKGWNSPLHFGNGTRLTVT.

This clonotype was detected many times. V gene TRBV7-2 combines with J gene TRBJ2-7; D may match TRBD1 or TRBD2 (5 bases each). In germline, CDR1 is SGHTA, CDR2 FQGNSA. This CDR3 region has 15 residues. V was trimmed by 5 bases and J by 4 bases, leaving 18 bases between them. The CDR3 sequence: CASSTQTAAAYEQYF. DNA for the CDR3: TGTGCCAGCAGCACCCAGACAGCGGCCGCTTACGAGCAGTACTTC. The complete variable domain, with remaining parts taken from reference TRBV7-2 and TRBJ2-7, reads GAGVSQSPSNKVTEKGKDVELRCDPISGHTALYWYRQSLGQGLEFLIYFQGNSAPDKSGLPSDRFSAERTGGSVSTLTIQRTQQEDSAVYLCASSTQTAAAYEQYFGPGTRLTVT.

This chain uses TRBV28 with TRBJ1-2; D is ambiguous. Trimming took off 5 bases at V and 0 bases at J, with 4 bases between the two ends. This CDR3 has 12 amino acids. Germline V gene sequence: CDR1 MDHEN, CDR2 SYDVKM. CDR3 bases: TGTGCCAGCAGTACTCCTAACTATGGCTACACCTTC. It is translated as CASSTPNYGYTF.

The chain is built from TRBV18 and TRBJ1-2; a possible D gene is TRBD1 (6 bases). The V and J ends lost 5 bases and 5 bases respectively, with 18 bases between them. CDR1 and CDR2 from the germline V gene are KGHSH and LQKENI. CDR3 length equals 15 residues. The DNA for the CDR3 is TGTGCCAGCTCAGCCAATCGACAGGCCACTTATGGCTACACCTTC. It is translated as CASSANRQATYGYTF.

The sample holds a few counts of this clonotype. V is TRBV10-1 and J is TRBJ2-1; 9 nucleotides match TRBD1. CDR1 is WNHNN and CDR2 is SYGVQD in the germline V gene (reference sequence). The V segment lost 0 bases and the J segment 7 bases; nucleotides outside the gene matches: 10. The CDR3 spans 17 residues. CDR3 sequence: CASSESGQGKLRNEQFF. Here the CDR3 DNA reads TGCGCCAGCAGTGAGTCCGGACAGGGGAAGTTGAGGAATGAGCAGTTCTTC.

This clonotype was observed at least ten times. V and J are TRBV7-2 and TRBJ2-7, with D unclear. Between the trimmed V and J ends, which lost 1 base and 3 bases, there was a span of 10 bases. In germline, CDR1 is SGHTA, CDR2 FQGNSA. This CDR3 is 14 amino acids long. The chain's CDR3 is CASSLGSFYYEQYF. The CDR3 DNA is TGTGCCAGCAGCTTAGGATCTTTCTACTACGAGCAGTACTTC.

This clonotype occurred a few times. The CDR3 nucleotides are TGTGCCAGCAGCCTGAGGGGGGTCGAGCAGTACTTC. Its protein is CASSLRGVEQYF. J is TRBJ2-7 and V is TRBV7-8, with D perhaps TRBD1 or TRBD2 (6 bases each). The V gene's germline CDR1 is SGHVS and CDR2 FQNEAQ. The CDR3 has 12 residues. The V and J ends lost 5 bases and 6 bases respectively, with 11 bases between them.